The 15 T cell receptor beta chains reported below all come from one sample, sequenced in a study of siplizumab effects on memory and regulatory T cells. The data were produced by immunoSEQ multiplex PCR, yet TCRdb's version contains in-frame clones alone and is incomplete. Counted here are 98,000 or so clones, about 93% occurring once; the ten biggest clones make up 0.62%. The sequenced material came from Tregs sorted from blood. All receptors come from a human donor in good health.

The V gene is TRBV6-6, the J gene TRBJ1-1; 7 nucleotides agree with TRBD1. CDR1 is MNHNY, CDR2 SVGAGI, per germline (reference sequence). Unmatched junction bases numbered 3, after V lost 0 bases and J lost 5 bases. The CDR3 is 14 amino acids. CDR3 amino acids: CASSYSRDRTEAFF. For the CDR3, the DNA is TGTGCCAGCAGTTACTCGAGGGACAGAACTGAAGCTTTCTTT.

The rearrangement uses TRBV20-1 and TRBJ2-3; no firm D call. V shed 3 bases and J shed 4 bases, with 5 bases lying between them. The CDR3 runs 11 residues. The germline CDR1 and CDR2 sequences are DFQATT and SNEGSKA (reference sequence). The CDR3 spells CSASSPDTQYF. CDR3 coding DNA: TGCAGTGCTAGTAGTCCAGATACGCAGTATTTT.

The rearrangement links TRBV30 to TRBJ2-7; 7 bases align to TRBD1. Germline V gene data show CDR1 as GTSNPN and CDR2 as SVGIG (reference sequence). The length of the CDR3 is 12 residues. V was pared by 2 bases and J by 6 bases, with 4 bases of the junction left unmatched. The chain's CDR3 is CAWSRTGGEQYF. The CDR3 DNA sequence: TGTGCCTGGAGTCGGACAGGCGGCGAGCAGTACTTC.

CDR3 sequence reads: CASSLDRDRDYGYTF. The CDR3 DNA reads TGTGCCAGCAGCTTAGACCGGGACAGGGATTATGGCTACACCTTC. The chain uses TRBV7-9 and TRBJ1-2, with TRBD1 identical over 9 bases. The V gene's germline CDR1 is SEHNR and CDR2 FQNEAQ (reference sequence). V lost 1 base to trimming and J lost 5 bases; unmatched junction nucleotides: 5. The CDR3 loop spans 15 amino acids.

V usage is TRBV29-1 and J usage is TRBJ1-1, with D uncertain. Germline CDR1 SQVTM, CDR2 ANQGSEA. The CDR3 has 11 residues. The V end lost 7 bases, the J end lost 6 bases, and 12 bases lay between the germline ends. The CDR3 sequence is CSAAERAEAFF. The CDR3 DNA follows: TGCAGCGCTGCGGAGAGGGCTGAAGCTTTCTTT.

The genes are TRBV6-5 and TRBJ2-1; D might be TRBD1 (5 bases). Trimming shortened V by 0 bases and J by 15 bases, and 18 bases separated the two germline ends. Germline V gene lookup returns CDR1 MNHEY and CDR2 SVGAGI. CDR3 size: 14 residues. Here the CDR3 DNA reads TGTGCCAGCAGTTACTCGGGGCGGCCTCATCGTTGGTTCTTC. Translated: CASSYSGRPHRWFF.

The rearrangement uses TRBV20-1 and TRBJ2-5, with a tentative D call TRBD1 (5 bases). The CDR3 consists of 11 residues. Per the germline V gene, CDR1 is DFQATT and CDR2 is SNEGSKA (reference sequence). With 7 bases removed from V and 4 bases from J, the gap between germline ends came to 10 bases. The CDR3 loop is CSGQGRETQYF. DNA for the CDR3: TGCAGTGGCCAGGGCCGAGAGACCCAGTACTTC.

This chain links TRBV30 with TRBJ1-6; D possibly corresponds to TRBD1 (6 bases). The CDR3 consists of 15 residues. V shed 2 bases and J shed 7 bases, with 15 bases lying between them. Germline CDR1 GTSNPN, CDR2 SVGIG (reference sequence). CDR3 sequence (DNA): TGTGCCTGGAGTCCCTCGACAGGTTCCAATTCACCCCTCCACTTT. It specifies CAWSPSTGSNSPLHF.

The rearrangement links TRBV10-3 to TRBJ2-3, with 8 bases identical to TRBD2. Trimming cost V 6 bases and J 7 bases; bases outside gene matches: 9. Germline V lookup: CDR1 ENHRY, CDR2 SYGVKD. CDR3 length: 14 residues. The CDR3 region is CAIRPAGDSNTQYF. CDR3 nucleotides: TGTGCCATCAGACCAGCGGGAGACTCGAATACGCAGTATTTT.

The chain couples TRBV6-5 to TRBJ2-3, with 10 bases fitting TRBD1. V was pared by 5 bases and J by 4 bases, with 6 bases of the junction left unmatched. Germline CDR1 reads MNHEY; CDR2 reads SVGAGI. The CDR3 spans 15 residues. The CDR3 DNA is TGTGCCAGCAGTAAGACAGGGGGCGTACCAGATACGCAGTATTTT. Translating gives CASSKTGGVPDTQYF.

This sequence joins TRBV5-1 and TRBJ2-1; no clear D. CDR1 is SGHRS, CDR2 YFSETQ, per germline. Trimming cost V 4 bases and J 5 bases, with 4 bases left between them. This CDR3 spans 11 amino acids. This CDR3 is CASSRNNEQFF. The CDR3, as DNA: TGCGCCAGCAGCCGAAACAATGAGCAGTTCTTC.

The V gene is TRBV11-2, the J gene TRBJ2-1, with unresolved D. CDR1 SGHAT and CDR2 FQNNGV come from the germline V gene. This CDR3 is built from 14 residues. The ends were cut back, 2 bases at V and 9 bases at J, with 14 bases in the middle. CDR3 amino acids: CASSLPRHPPEQFF. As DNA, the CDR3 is TGTGCCAGCAGCTTACCTAGGCATCCTCCTGAGCAGTTCTTC.

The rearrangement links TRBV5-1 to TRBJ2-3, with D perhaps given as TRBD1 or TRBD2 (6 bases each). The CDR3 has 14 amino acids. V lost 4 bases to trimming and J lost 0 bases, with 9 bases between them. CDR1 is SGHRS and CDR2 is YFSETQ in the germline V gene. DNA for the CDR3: TGCGCCAGCAGCCCGGGGGCTAGCACAGATACGCAGTATTTT. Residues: CASSPGASTDTQYF.

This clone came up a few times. The CDR3 region is CASTMLAGVGNEQFF. DNA for the CDR3: TGTGCCAGCACCATGCTAGCGGGGGTCGGCAATGAGCAGTTCTTC. The V and J genes are TRBV2 and TRBJ2-1, with TRBD2 matching 10 bases. Germline CDR1 and CDR2: SNHLY and FYNNEI. The CDR3 loop spans 15 amino acids. The V segment lost 7 bases and the J segment 6 bases; nucleotides outside the gene matches: 9.

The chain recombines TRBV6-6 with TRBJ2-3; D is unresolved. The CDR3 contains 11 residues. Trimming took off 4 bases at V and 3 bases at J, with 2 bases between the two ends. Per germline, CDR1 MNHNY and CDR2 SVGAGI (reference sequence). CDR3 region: CASSWTDTQYF. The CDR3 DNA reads TGTGCCAGCAGTTGGACAGATACGCAGTATTTT.